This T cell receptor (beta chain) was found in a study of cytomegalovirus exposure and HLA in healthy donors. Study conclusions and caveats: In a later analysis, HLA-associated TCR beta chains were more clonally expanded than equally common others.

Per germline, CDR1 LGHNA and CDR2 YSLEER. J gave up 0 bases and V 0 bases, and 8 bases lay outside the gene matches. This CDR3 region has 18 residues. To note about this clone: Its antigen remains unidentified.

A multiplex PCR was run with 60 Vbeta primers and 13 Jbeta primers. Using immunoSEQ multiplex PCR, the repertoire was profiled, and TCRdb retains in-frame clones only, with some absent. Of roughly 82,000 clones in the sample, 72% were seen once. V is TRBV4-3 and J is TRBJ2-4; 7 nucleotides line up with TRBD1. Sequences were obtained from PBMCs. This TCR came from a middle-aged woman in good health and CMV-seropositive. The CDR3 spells CASSQDQTGALAKNIQYF. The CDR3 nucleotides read TGCGCCAGCAGCCAAGATCAAACAGGGGCTCTAGCCAAAAACATTCAGTACTTC.